These 14 T cell receptor beta chains share one sample of origin, sequenced in a study of shared clonotypes between healthy human individuals. Assay used: immunoSEQ multiplex PCR; TCRdb lists only in-frame clones, some missing. The sample has some 1,100,000 clones, approximately 80% seen once; the top ten hold approximately 0.5%. Sequenced material: memory CD4+ T cells from PBMCs. The sample's subset: CD45RA-negative fraction. These receptors were collected from a man between 18 and 35 years old in good health. Some clones in this sample may be carry-over from other donors' samples.

This clone was counted only a few times. The CDR3 nucleotides are TGCGCCAGCAGCCTACCGGGACACAAGGAGGAAAAACTGTTTTTT. Amino acids: CASSLPGHKEEKLFF. V usage is TRBV4-1 and J usage is TRBJ1-4; D possibly corresponds to TRBD1 (6 bases). The V gene's germline CDR1 is MGHRA and CDR2 YSYEKL. V lost 4 bases and J 8 bases, leaving 17 bases between the germline ends. CDR3 size: 15 residues.

J is TRBJ2-7 and V is TRBV15; TRBD2 agrees at 10 bases. Trimming at V came to 0 bases and at J to 6 bases, leaving 5 bases not matched to a gene. The CDR3 totals 15 residues. Germline CDR1 reads LNHNV; CDR2 reads YYDKDF (reference sequence). The CDR3: CATSRELAGVSEQYF. CDR3 nucleotides: TGTGCCACCAGCAGAGAGCTAGCGGGAGTCTCCGAGCAGTACTTC.

This rearrangement joins TRBV10-3 to TRBJ1-5, with 10 bases fitting TRBD1. Trimming removed 3 bases from V and 6 bases from J; junction bases left unmatched: 5. CDR1 is ENHRY, CDR2 SYGVKD, per germline. The CDR3 runs 15 residues. The CDR3 here is CAISEGQGVSQPQHF. In DNA, the CDR3 is TGTGCCATCAGTGAAGGACAGGGGGTGAGTCAGCCCCAGCATTTT.

This chain connects TRBV7-8 to TRBJ1-1, with unresolved D. There are 14 residues in the CDR3. CDR1 and CDR2 (germline): SGHVS, FQNEAQ. Trimming pared 4 bases from V and 3 bases from J, leaving 12 bases between. The CDR3 DNA reads TGTGCCAGCAGCTGGCGGGAGGGTGACACTGAAGCTTTCTTT. This codes for CASSWREGDTEAFF.

CDR3 residues: CASRKTGYDEQYF. CDR3 sequence (DNA): TGTGCCAGCAGGAAGACAGGGTACGACGAGCAGTACTTC. V and J are TRBV6-1 and TRBJ2-7; 7 nucleotides line up with TRBD1. From germline, CDR1 is MNHNS and CDR2 SASEGT. This CDR3 has 13 residues. V was clipped by 6 bases and J by 5 bases; unmatched bases: 7.

In DNA, the CDR3 is TGTGCCTCGGACCCGGACACTGAAGCTTTCTTT. Translating gives CASDPDTEAFF. The chain uses TRBV30 and TRBJ1-1; D gene unclear. Germline-derived CDR1 and CDR2 are GTSNPN and SVGIG (reference sequence). V was pared by 7 bases and J by 3 bases, with 9 bases between. This CDR3 contains 11 residues.

This chain uses TRBV30 with TRBJ2-1; D might be TRBD1 (6 bases). Germline V gene sequence: CDR1 GTSNPN, CDR2 SVGIG (reference sequence). The CDR3 covers 11 residues. With 7 bases removed from V and 8 bases from J, the gap between germline ends came to 12 bases. The CDR3 DNA reads as TGTGCCTTACACAGGGTCCATGAGCAGTTCTTC. It codes for CALHRVHEQFF.

The sample holds a few counts of this clone. CDR3 region: CASGRGRGEQYF. The CDR3, as DNA: TGTGCCAGCGGTAGGGGACGGGGCGAGCAGTACTTC. J is TRBJ2-7 and V is TRBV6-5; D is perhaps TRBD1 or TRBD2 (5 bases each). CDR3 size: 12 residues. V lost 8 bases to trimming and J lost 6 bases, with 14 bases between them. Germline assignment: CDR1 MNHEY and CDR2 SVGAGI.

This clone was detected a few times. The rearrangement joins TRBV7-3 to TRBJ1-1; D call uncertain. The germline V and J ends were trimmed by 2 bases and 1 base, with 5 bases remaining between them. The CDR3 sequence is 13 residues long. The V gene's germline CDR1 is SGHTA and CDR2 FQGTGA. The CDR3 loop is CASSLEKNTEAFF. For the CDR3, the DNA is TGTGCCAGCAGCTTAGAAAAGAACACTGAAGCTTTCTTT.

V gene TRBV4-2 combines with J gene TRBJ2-1; D is possibly TRBD2 (6 bases). The CDR3 totals 17 residues. Germline values: CDR1 LGHNA, CDR2 YNFKEQ. V lost 1 base, J lost 3 bases, and 16 bases lay in between. The CDR3 DNA is TGTGCCAGCAGCCAAGCCCCCCGTCTAGCGCTCTACAATGAGCAGTTCTTC. As protein: CASSQAPRLALYNEQFF.

The rearrangement uses TRBV19 and TRBJ1-2; TRBD1 might be the D (6 bases). The CDR3 totals 14 residues. Per germline, CDR1 LNHDA and CDR2 SQIVND (reference sequence). V shed 6 bases and J shed 3 bases, with 14 bases lying between them. The CDR3 nucleotides are TGTGCCAGTAGACAACAGGGTGGCGACTATGGCTACACCTTC. It translates to CASRQQGGDYGYTF.

With respect to this clone: A single base is all that separates this from a far larger clone, so a read error is likely. This chain connects TRBV6-4 to TRBJ2-3; the D is unclear. This CDR3 has 13 residues. Germline CDR1 is MRHNA and CDR2 is SNTAGT. The V gene lost 6 bases and the J gene lost 0 bases, with 7 bases spanning the gap. Here the CDR3 DNA reads TGTGCCAGCAGCGACGGGAGCACAGATACGCAGTATTTT. This codes for CASSDGSTDTQYF.

This chain joins TRBV2 and TRBJ2-5; possibly TRBD2 for D (6 bases). The CDR3 length is 15 residues. The germline V gene has CDR1 SNHLY and CDR2 FYNNEI. V lost 5 bases, J lost 0 bases, and 13 bases lay in between. The CDR3 region is CASSREGTYQETQYF. In nucleotides, the CDR3 is TGTGCCAGCAGTCGCGAGGGGACTTACCAAGAGACCCAGTACTTC.

The V and J genes are TRBV7-9 and TRBJ1-2; TRBD1 matches 7 bases. Germline loops: CDR1 SEHNR, CDR2 FQNEAQ (reference sequence). The CDR3 extends over 15 amino acids. The J segment lost 4 bases and the V segment lost 4 bases, leaving 9 bases of the junction unmatched. This chain's CDR3 is CASSSGQAPIYGYTF. DNA for the CDR3: TGTGCCAGCAGCTCAGGACAGGCGCCCATCTATGGCTACACCTTC.